The clone carrying this TCR beta chain showed up just once. The data are from a study of blood T cell repertoires in COVID-19. TCRdb keeps only in-frame clones here, not all; method: immunoSEQ multiplex PCR. The repertoire consists of approximately 400,000 clones, with about 90% occurring once and the leading ten covering about 1.5%. Per the germline V gene, CDR1 is MNHEY and CDR2 is SMNVEV (reference sequence). The CDR3 is made up of 13 amino acids. Trimming cost V 8 bases and J 4 bases, with 12 bases left between them. Assignments of participants to cohorts depended upon their own reported clinical history.

Sample: PBMCs or T cells enriched from blood (not recorded which). The chain recombines TRBV27 with TRBJ1-5, with D possibly matching TRBD1 (5 bases). This receptor was taken from a man between 25 and 39 years old who had recovered from COVID-19. This CDR3 reads CASGGAGNQPQHF. In DNA, the CDR3 is TGTGCCAGCGGAGGGGCAGGGAATCAGCCCCAGCATTTT.